This T cell receptor beta chain comes out of a study of multiple sclerosis patients with progressive multifocal leukoencephalopathy. Findings of the study overall: PML-onset expanded TRB clones were detectable before and during natalizumab therapy. The findings' link to JC virus versus immunocompromise remained uncertain. Most PML patients had lower entropy, suggesting less diverse TRB repertoires.

This clone occurred a few times. Its target is unknown. TCRdb's copy holds only in-frame clones and misses some; the assay was immunoSEQ multiplex PCR. The data hold some 30,000 clones, with 85% to 90% observed a single time. Trimming pared 1 base from V and 2 bases from J, leaving 7 bases between. Germline CDR1 LNHNV, CDR2 YYDKDF (reference sequence). The CDR3 length is 14 residues. Indicated time point: time of PML onset. At PML onset, T3 blood samples were taken. The sample here was PBMCs, taken from a patient treated with natalizumab. V and J are TRBV15 and TRBJ2-3; D gene unclear. This sequence was found in a woman aged 25 to 45 with progressive multifocal leukoencephalopathy. The CDR3 loop reads CATSRGRFTDTQYF. In nucleotides, the CDR3 is TGTGCCACCAGCAGAGGACGGTTCACAGATACGCAGTATTTT.